Here is one T cell receptor beta chain with its context. This clone was counted many times. Its antigen is currently not known. Base qualities are missing; no much larger clone stands one base away. Before undergoing thyroid surgery, none of the patients had been given any kind of treatment. Using T-cell receptor beta sequencing, the researchers looked back retrospectively at clinical samples from patients, gathered between about 2011 and 2018. The library was produced with PCR. The reads were generated on an Illumina HiSeq 4000. High-throughput sequencing was used to profile the TCR beta-chain CDR3 region of each patient. Concerning the study's data processing: Drawing on CDR3 differences between clinicopathological groups, the researchers built a classifier meant to tell apart patients with distant-metastatic papillary thyroid cancer. The Shannon index was used to measure repertoire diversity, and the Morisita-Horn index was used to measure how similar tumor and blood repertoires were. TCRdb reran the public reads through fastp at Q25 and MiXCR, keeping productive beta chains. TCRdb's processing, not the authors', yielded these V and J calls. The sample table records approximately 38,000 clones; 15% to 20% of these occur just once. The ten biggest clones cover 3% to 4% of the sample.

The germline ends are 3 bases apart after V is trimmed by 5 bases and J by 1 base. From the cysteine up to the phenylalanine, the CDR3 has a length of 11 residues. CDR3 DNA is the only sequence kept; it has 33 bases, read in frame from the first base. Via the germline V gene, CDR1 is SQVTM and CDR2 ANQGSEA. The sample belongs to a study of metastatic and nonmetastatic thyroid tumors (dated by TCRdb to 2020 to 2021). About the study as a whole: For patients with malignant and with benign thyroid disease, the researchers compared repertoires between peripheral blood samples and tumor or nodule tissue samples.

The research as a whole found: In both blood and tumor samples, TCR beta diversity was reported to be significantly higher in malignant tumors than in benign nodules.

The TCR comes from a female donor with papillary thyroid cancer or a benign thyroid nodule (not recorded which). Some clones in this sample may be carry-over from other donors' samples. Sequencing input: blood. Rearrangement joined TRBV29-1 to TRBJ2-1; no confident D gene assignment can be made. The nucleotides read TGCAGCGTTCGTTCCTACAATGAGCAGTTCTTC. This yields the protein CSVRSYNEQFF.